The T cell receptor beta chain described here comes from a study of blood T cell repertoires in COVID-19. Study-level background: Collection of acute and convalescent COVID-19 samples took place in the United States, Italy and Spain. Sources were T cells, B-cell-depleted T cells, or PBMCs; the material itself was cDNA or gDNA.

Some clones are missing from TCRdb's copy, which holds only in-frame ones; the method was immunoSEQ multiplex PCR. The sample carries roughly 190,000 clones, around nine tenths recorded once. V was pared by 6 bases and J by 0 bases, with 5 bases of the junction left unmatched. This CDR3 region has 15 residues. Per the germline V gene, CDR1 is SNHLY and CDR2 is FYNNEI. The specimen sequenced was peripheral blood. The rearrangement links TRBV2 to TRBJ2-7; 10 bases fit TRBD1. This receptor was obtained from a man in his 70s with acute or convalescent COVID-19. CDR3: CASRRDRGFSYEQYF. The CDR3 coding sequence is TGTGCCAGCAGACGGGACAGGGGCTTCTCCTACGAGCAGTACTTC.